The rows below give T cell receptor beta chains drawn from one sample of a study of shared clonotypes between healthy human individuals. Produced via immunoSEQ multiplex PCR; TCRdb's table is partial and in-frame only. Of about 2.1 million clones in the sample, just over 90% were seen once. The sequenced material came from naive CD8+ T cells from PBMCs. The receptors were gathered from a young man in good health. Some clones in this sample may be carry-over from other donors' samples. CDR3s include the opening cysteine and the closing phenylalanine or tryptophan. The D gene is left open where the match is weak. Size tells how often a clone was seen (once, few, many) or the class of an expanded clone, and some rows leave it out.

NA,TRBJ2-7,TRBV27,NA,CASSLSRGVYEQYF,TGTGCCAGCAGTTTATCAAGGGGGGTCTACGAGCAGTACTTC
NA,TRBJ2-1,TRBV7-9,TRBD2,CASSLVPGLRNNEQFF,TGTGCCAGCAGCTTGGTACCGGGACTAAGGAACAATGAGCAGTTCTTC
NA,TRBJ1-5,TRBV6-1,TRBD1,CASYRGWGSNQPQHF,TGTGCCAGCTACAGGGGTTGGGGTAGCAATCAGCCCCAGCATTTT
NA,TRBJ2-2,TRBV29-1,NA,CSTIDGSTGELFF,TGCAGCACAATCGACGGCAGCACCGGGGAGCTGTTTTTT
NA,TRBJ1-2,TRBV5-1,NA,CASSTTEAYGYTF,TGCGCCAGCAGCACAACAGAGGCCTATGGCTACACCTTC
NA,TRBJ2-7,TRBV4-1,NA,CASSREGRQGFIEQYF,TGCGCCAGCAGCCGTGAAGGGCGCCAGGGTTTCATAGAGCAGTACTTC
NA,TRBJ2-1,TRBV15,NA,CATSRDIRLALLHNEQFF,TGTGCCACCAGCAGAGATATCAGGCTCGCGCTCCTACACAATGAGCAGTTCTTC
NA,TRBJ2-7,TRBV9,TRBD2,CASSATSGGREQYF,TGTGCCAGCAGCGCTACTAGCGGGGGTCGCGAGCAGTACTTC
NA,TRBJ2-1,TRBV27,TRBD2,CASRKTAGGTYNEQFF,TGTGCCAGCAGAAAGACAGCGGGAGGGACCTACAATGAGCAGTTCTTC
once,TRBJ2-5,TRBV7-9,NA,CASSHRTGASETQYF,TGTGCCAGCAGCCACCGAACGGGGGCGTCGGAGACCCAGTACTTC
NA,TRBJ2-2,TRBV19,TRBD2,CASSGRADTGELFF,TGTGCCAGTAGCGGGAGGGCCGACACCGGGGAGCTGTTTTTT
NA,TRBJ2-7,TRBV6-6,NA,CASSYSDLYEQYF,TGTGCCAGCAGTTACTCCGACTTGTACGAGCAGTACTTC
NA,TRBJ2-7,TRBV5-4,TRBD2,CASRGTRPEQYF,TGTGCCAGCAGAGGGACTAGACCCGAGCAGTACTTC
once,TRBJ1-2,TRBV7-9,TRBD1,CASSFGQGLGYGYTF,TGTGCCAGCAGCTTCGGACAGGGTTTGGGTTATGGCTACACCTTC
NA,TRBJ2-5,TRBV7-7,NA,CASTTSIRETQYF,TGTGCCAGCACCACGTCCATCAGAGAGACCCAGTACTTC
NA,TRBJ2-2,TRBV7-9,NA,CASSLGQLNTGELFF,TGTGCCAGCAGCTTAGGGCAGTTGAACACCGGGGAGCTGTTTTTT
NA,TRBJ1-1,TRBV4-3,NA,CASSQAGWGFGTEAFF,TGCGCCAGCAGCCAAGCGGGATGGGGGTTCGGCACTGAAGCTTTCTTT
NA,TRBJ1-3,TRBV13,TRBD1,CASSPLGQGGGNTIYF,TGTGCCAGCAGCCCCCTCGGACAGGGTGGTGGAAACACCATATATTTT
NA,TRBJ1-5,TRBV27,NA,CASSPVGITNQPQHF,TGTGCCAGCAGTCCCGTCGGGATCACAAATCAGCCCCAGCATTTT
NA,TRBJ1-2,TRBV27,NA,CASRDYNRAPNYGYTF,TGTGCCAGCAGGGATTACAACAGGGCCCCTAACTATGGCTACACCTTC
NA,TRBJ1-5,TRBV4-2,NA,CANSQSGSEQGLNQPQHF,TGTGCCAACAGCCAGAGTGGTAGTGAACAGGGCCTCAATCAGCCCCAGCATTTT
NA,TRBJ2-2,TRBV9,NA,CASSAIPASGELFF,TGTGCCAGCAGCGCGATACCCGCCTCCGGGGAGCTGTTTTTT
NA,TRBJ2-7,TRBV6-9,TRBD1,CASNRDRGHSYEQYF,TGTGCCAGCAACCGGGACAGGGGCCACTCCTACGAGCAGTACTTC
NA,TRBJ1-1,TRBV28,NA,CASSPPRRLLMNTEAFF,TGTGCCAGCAGTCCTCCCCGAAGGCTCCTCATGAACACTGAAGCTTTCTTT
once,TRBJ2-3,TRBV27,NA,CASSTLPFARTDTQYF,TGTGCCAGCAGCACCCTCCCTTTTGCGAGGACAGATACGCAGTATTTT
NA,TRBJ1-5,TRBV7-8,NA,CASSGGGANQPQHF,TGTGCCAGCAGCGGAGGGGGGGCCAATCAGCCCCAGCATTTT
NA,TRBJ2-3,TRBV2,NA,CASSEFRRPDTQYF,TGTGCCAGCAGTGAGTTCCGGCGGCCAGATACGCAGTATTTT
NA,TRBJ2-1,TRBV15,NA,CATSREVTAGPRNEQFF,TGTGCCACCAGCAGAGAGGTGACGGCAGGGCCAAGGAATGAGCAGTTCTTC
NA,TRBJ2-3,TRBV19,NA,CASSARGTDTQYF,TGTGCCAGTAGCGCGAGGGGAACAGATACGCAGTATTTT
NA,TRBJ2-7,TRBV28,TRBD2,CAARGGRIYEQYF,TGTGCCGCTCGGGGAGGGCGGATCTACGAGCAGTACTTC
NA,TRBJ1-2,TRBV6-6,NA,CASSTGLYGYTF,TGTGCCAGCAGCACTGGCCTCTATGGCTACACCTTC
NA,TRBJ2-7,TRBV6-1,TRBD2,CASGRTSGIREQYF,TGTGCCAGCGGAAGGACTAGCGGGATCCGCGAGCAGTACTTC
few,TRBJ1-5,TRBV28,NA,CASRKGREGRPQHF,TGTGCCAGCAGGAAAGGACGGGAGGGGAGGCCCCAGCATTTT
NA,TRBJ2-2,TRBV10-3,TRBD2,CAISESGTSGYSGELFF,TGTGCCATCAGTGAGTCTGGGACTAGCGGATATTCCGGGGAGCTGTTTTTT
NA,TRBJ2-7,TRBV27,TRBD1,CASSSTGVRGFKSYEQYF,TGTGCCAGCAGTTCAACAGGGGTGAGGGGGTTCAAATCCTACGAGCAGTACTTC
NA,TRBJ2-7,TRBV2,TRBD1,CASQRTGSTYEQYF,TGTGCCAGCCAAAGGACAGGGTCGACCTACGAGCAGTACTTC
NA,TRBJ1-1,TRBV2,NA,CASYETGAEAFF,TGTGCCAGCTATGAAACGGGGGCTGAAGCTTTCTTT